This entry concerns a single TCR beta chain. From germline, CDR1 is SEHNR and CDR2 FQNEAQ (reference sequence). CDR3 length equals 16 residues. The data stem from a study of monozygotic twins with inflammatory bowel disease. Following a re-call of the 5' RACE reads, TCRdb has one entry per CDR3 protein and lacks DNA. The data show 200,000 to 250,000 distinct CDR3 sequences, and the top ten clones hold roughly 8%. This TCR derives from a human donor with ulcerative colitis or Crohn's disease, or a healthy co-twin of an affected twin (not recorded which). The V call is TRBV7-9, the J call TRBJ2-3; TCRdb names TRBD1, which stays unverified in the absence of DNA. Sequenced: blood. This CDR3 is CASSLGGGRSTDTQYF.